This T cell receptor (beta chain) originates from a study of blood T cell repertoires in COVID-19. V shed 0 bases and J 4 bases; nucleotides not matched to a gene: 9. Germline V gene lookup returns CDR1 MNHEY and CDR2 SVGEGT. The CDR3 totals 19 residues. Measured with immunoSEQ multiplex PCR; TCRdb has only the in-frame clones, and not every one. Here the sample spans approximately 300,000 clones, around 90% being singletons. Recruitment covered 25 or so US areas and drew participants whose ages spanned about 18 to 95 years. Cohorts were determined from participant-reported clinical history. The gene calls are TRBV6-2 or TRBV6-3 and TRBJ2-2; 12 bases align to TRBD2. The receptor comes from a woman aged 25-40 years who had recovered from COVID-19. Sequenced material: PBMCs or T cells enriched from blood (not recorded which). The CDR3 coding sequence is TGTGCCAGCAGTTACTCGAAGCTAGCGGGGGGGCTGAGCACCGGGGAGCTGTTTTTT. This encodes CASSYSKLAGGLSTGELFF.